The rows below give T cell receptor beta chains drawn from one sample of a study of blood T cell repertoires in COVID-19. Profiled with immunoSEQ multiplex PCR; TCRdb holds only in-frame clones, not every one. This table has a few hundred thousand clones, approximately 88% appearing once. Source material: peripheral blood. Receptors originate from a woman aged 25 to 39 with acute or convalescent COVID-19. Both conserved end residues are part of each CDR3. The D gene is left open where the match is weak. Clone size appears in some rows only: once, few, many, or a class for an expanded clone.

TRBD1,TRBV7-2,15,NA,TRBJ1-4,TGTGCCAGCAGCTTAAGGGGGCAGCATAATGAAAAACTGTTTTTT,CASSLRGQHNEKLFF
TRBD2,TRBV4-3,16,once,TRBJ2-1,TGCGCCAGCAGCCACACTCTAGCGGGAGGTATCAATGAGCAGTTCTTC,CASSHTLAGGINEQFF
TRBD1,TRBV30,16,NA,TRBJ2-3,TGTGCCTGGAGTCCCAAGACAGGGTGGGCGAGGGATACGCAGTATTTT,CAWSPKTGWARDTQYF
NA,TRBV7-8,14,NA,TRBJ1-4,TGTGCCAGCAGCTTAGGGACAGTAAATGAAAAACTGTTTTTT,CASSLGTVNEKLFF
NA,TRBV10-2,15,few,TRBJ1-6,TGCGCCAGCAGTGAGCAGGGGTTATCCAATTCACCCCTCCACTTT,CASSEQGLSNSPLHF
NA,TRBV19,13,NA,TRBJ2-5,TGTGCCAGTAATGTTCAGGGCCAAGAGACCCAGTACTTC,CASNVQGQETQYF
NA,TRBV5-6,15,NA,TRBJ2-7,TGTGCCAGCAGCTCAGACCCTACTAGGAGCTACGAGCAGTACTTC,CASSSDPTRSYEQYF
TRBD2,TRBV11-2,13,NA,TRBJ2-1,TGTGCCAGCAGCCGAGTACTAGCGGGGGAGCAGTTCTTC,CASSRVLAGEQFF
TRBD1,TRBV12-5,15,NA,TRBJ1-3,TGTGCTAGTGGCTGGGACAGTGGAACTGGAAACACCATATATTTT,CASGWDSGTGNTIYF
NA,TRBV6-2/TRBV6-3,12,NA,TRBJ1-1,TGTGCCAGCAGTTACTCGGGCAGGGAAGCTTTCTTT,CASSYSGREAFF
TRBD2,TRBV27,14,NA,TRBJ2-1,TGTGCCAGCAAGGTGGGACTAGCGACTCATGAGCAGTTCTTC,CASKVGLATHEQFF
TRBD2,TRBV19,15,NA,TRBJ2-5,TGTGCCAGTAGTCTAGCGGGAGGGCCTCGGGAGACCCAGTACTTC,CASSLAGGPRETQYF
NA,TRBV10-1,16,NA,TRBJ2-2,TGCGCCACGTCGTTAGCTAGGAGCCGAAACACCGGGGAGCTGTTTTTT,CATSLARSRNTGELFF
TRBD2,TRBV19,14,NA,TRBJ2-1,TGTGCCAGTAACGCATTAGCGGGTTACAATGAGCAGTTCTTC,CASNALAGYNEQFF
NA,TRBV7-2,13,NA,TRBJ2-1,TGTGCCAGCAGTCGACAAACCGGGGATGAGCAGTTCTTC,CASSRQTGDEQFF
NA,TRBV27,14,NA,TRBJ2-7,TGTGCCAGCAGTTTGGTGGACAGACCCTACGAGCAGTACTTC,CASSLVDRPYEQYF
TRBD2,TRBV6-5,14,NA,TRBJ2-3,TGTGCCAGCAGAGTAGCGGGAAACACAGATACGCAGTATTTT,CASRVAGNTDTQYF
NA,TRBV2,14,NA,TRBJ2-5,TGTGCCAGCAGTGAACTTAGCGGACAAGAGACCCAGTACTTC,CASSELSGQETQYF
NA,TRBV30,17,NA,TRBJ2-4,TGTGCCTGGAGTCAATTCTCGGGACTCCCAGCCAAAAACATTCAGTACTTC,CAWSQFSGLPAKNIQYF
NA,TRBV7-2,15,NA,TRBJ2-2,TGTGCCAGCAGCTTAGGGGGACTGCTCACCGGGGAGCTGTTTTTT,CASSLGGLLTGELFF
NA,TRBV6-2/TRBV6-3,19,NA,TRBJ2-4,TGTGCCAGCAGTTATAGTCTAGTCGCGGAGAAGTTAGCCAAAAACATTCAGTACTTC,CASSYSLVAEKLAKNIQYF
TRBD1,TRBV15,15,NA,TRBJ2-1,TGTGCCACCAGCACTCGACAGGGCTACTACAATGAGCAGTTCTTC,CATSTRQGYYNEQFF
NA,TRBV25-1,11,few,TRBJ2-7,TGTGCCAGCAGTGACTTATACGAGCAGTACTTC,CASSDLYEQYF
NA,TRBV6-2/TRBV6-3,17,NA,TRBJ1-5,TGTGCCAGCAGTTTGGCCAACACAGGGTTGGTCAATCAGCCCCAGCATTTT,CASSLANTGLVNQPQHF
TRBD2,TRBV7-2,14,NA,TRBJ2-3,TGTGCCAGCAGCTTCCGGACTAGCGGAGATACGCAGTATTTT,CASSFRTSGDTQYF
TRBD1,TRBV5-1,15,NA,TRBJ1-3,TGCGCCAGCAGCATTTTCGGACAGGGGTCGGACACCATATATTTT,CASSIFGQGSDTIYF
NA,TRBV19,14,NA,TRBJ1-1,TGTGCCAGTAGTATCATGGCCTCGAACACTGAAGCTTTCTTT,CASSIMASNTEAFF